This T cell receptor (beta chain) was retrieved from a study of T-cell reconstitution after alpha-beta-depleted transplantation in children. General study results and limits: Some patients owed their high day-60 TCRbeta diversity to surviving recipient T cells and thymic progenitors.

The length of the CDR3 is 16 residues. Deletions cut 5 bases from V and 6 bases from J, with 20 bases between. CDR1 is SGHAT and CDR2 is FQDESV in the germline V gene (reference sequence). TCRbeta library preparation incorporated unique molecular identifiers. Each CDR3 protein is one row after TCRdb ran MiXCR on the PCR reads. Among hundreds of thousands of distinct CDR3 sequences listed, about an eighth were seen once. Of note for this clonotype: Its antigen is as yet unknown.

The specimen was PBMCs, mostly from graft donor cells, collected 360 days after TCRalphabeta/CD19-depleted stem cell transplant. The receptor's source is a male patient under 18 who had a stem cell transplant for acute myeloid leukemia, so the T cells may come from the graft donor. This sequence joins TRBV11-1 and TRBJ2-1; no definite D call. In DNA form, the CDR3 reads TGTGCCAGCAGCCCCCAGGTCCCCCTAGTAGGCAATGAGCAGTTCTTC. It specifies CASSPQVPLVGNEQFF.